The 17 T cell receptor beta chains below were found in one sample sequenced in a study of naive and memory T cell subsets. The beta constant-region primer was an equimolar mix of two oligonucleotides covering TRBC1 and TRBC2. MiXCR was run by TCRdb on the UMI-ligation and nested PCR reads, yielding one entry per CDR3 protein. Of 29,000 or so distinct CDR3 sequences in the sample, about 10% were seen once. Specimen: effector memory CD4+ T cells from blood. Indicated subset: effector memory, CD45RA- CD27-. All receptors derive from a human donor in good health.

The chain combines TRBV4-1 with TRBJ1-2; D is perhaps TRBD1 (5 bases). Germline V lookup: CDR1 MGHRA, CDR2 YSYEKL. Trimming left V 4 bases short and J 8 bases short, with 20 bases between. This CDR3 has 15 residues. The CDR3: CASSPILTAKGGYTF. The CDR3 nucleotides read TGCGCCAGCAGCCCGATTTTGACAGCCAAAGGGGGCTACACCTTC.

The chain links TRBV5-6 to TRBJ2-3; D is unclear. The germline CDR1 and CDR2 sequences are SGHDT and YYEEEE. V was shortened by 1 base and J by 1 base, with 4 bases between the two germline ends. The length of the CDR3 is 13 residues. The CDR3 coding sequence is TGTGCCAGCAGCTTGTTGGGCACAGATACGCAGTATTTT. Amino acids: CASSLLGTDTQYF.

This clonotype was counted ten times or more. The CDR3 coding sequence is TGCAGTGCAGACCGGGGACTGCGGAGCTATGGCTACACCTTC. Protein product: CSADRGLRSYGYTF. The V gene is TRBV20-1, the J gene TRBJ1-2; D is perhaps TRBD1 (5 bases). Germline-derived CDR1 and CDR2 are DFQATT and SNEGSKA (reference sequence). Trimming took 6 bases from V and 4 from J, leaving 18 bases between them. This CDR3 spans 14 amino acids.

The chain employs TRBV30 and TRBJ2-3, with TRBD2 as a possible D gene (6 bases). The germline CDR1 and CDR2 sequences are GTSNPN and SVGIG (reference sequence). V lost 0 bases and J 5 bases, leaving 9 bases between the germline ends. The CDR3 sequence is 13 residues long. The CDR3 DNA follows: TGTGCCTGGAGTGTACGGGGAGGAGATACGCAGTATTTT. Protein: CAWSVRGGDTQYF.

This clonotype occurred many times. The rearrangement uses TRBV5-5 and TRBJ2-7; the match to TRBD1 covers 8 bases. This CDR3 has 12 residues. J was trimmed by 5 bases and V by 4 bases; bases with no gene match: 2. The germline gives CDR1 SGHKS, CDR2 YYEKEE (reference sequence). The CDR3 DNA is TGTGCCAGCAGCCCGGACAGGGACGAGCAGTACTTC. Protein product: CASSPDRDEQYF.

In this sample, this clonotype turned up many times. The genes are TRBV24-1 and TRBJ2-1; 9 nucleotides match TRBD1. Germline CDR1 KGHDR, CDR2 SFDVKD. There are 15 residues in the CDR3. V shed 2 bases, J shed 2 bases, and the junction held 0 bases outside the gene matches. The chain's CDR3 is CATSDWDRAYNEQFF. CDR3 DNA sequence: TGTGCCACCAGTGATTGGGACAGGGCCTACAATGAGCAGTTCTTC.

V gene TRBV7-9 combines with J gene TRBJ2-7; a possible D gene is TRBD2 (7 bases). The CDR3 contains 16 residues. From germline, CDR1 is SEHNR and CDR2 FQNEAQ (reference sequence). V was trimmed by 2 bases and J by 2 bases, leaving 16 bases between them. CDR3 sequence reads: CASSLREGGGPYEQYF. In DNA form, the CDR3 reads TGTGCCAGCAGCTTAAGAGAGGGGGGGGGGCCCTACGAGCAGTACTTC.

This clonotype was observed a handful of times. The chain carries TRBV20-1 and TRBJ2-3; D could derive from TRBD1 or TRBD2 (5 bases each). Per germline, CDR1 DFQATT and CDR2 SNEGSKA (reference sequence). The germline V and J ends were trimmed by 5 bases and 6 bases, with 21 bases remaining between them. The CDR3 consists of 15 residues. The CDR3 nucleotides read TGCAGTGCTGCTGCTTCGGGTGGGGGTATCGATACGCAGTATTTT. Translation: CSAAASGGGIDTQYF.

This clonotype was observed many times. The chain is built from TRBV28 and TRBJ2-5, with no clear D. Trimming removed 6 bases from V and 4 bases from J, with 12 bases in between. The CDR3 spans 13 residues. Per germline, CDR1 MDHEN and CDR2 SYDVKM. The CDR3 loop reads CASSPRTLETQYF. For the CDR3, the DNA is TGTGCCAGCAGCCCACGTACGCTAGAGACCCAGTACTTC.

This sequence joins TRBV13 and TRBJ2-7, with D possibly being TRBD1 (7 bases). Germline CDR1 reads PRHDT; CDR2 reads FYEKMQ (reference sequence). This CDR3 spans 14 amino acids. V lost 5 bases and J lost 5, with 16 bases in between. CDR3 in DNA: TGTGCCAGCAGCAGGAGGGGGCCGGGGAACGAGCAGTACTTC. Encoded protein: CASSRRGPGNEQYF.

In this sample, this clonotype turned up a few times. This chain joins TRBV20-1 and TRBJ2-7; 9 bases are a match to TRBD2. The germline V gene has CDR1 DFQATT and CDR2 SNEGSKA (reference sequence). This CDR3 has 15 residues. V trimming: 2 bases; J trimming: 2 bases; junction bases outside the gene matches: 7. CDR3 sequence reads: CSARTQAGGPYEQYF. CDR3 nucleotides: TGCAGTGCTAGAACCCAAGCGGGAGGCCCCTACGAGCAGTACTTC.

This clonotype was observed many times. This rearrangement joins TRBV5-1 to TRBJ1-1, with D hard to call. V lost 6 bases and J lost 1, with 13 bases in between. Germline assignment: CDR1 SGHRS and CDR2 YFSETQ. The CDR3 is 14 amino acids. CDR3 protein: CASIPPGSNTEAFF. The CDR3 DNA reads TGCGCCAGCATCCCGCCAGGCTCGAACACTGAAGCTTTCTTT.

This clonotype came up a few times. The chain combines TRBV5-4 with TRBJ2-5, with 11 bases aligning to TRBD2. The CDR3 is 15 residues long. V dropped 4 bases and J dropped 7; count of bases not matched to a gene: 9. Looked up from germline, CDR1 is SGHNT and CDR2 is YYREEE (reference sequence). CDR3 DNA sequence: TGTGCCAGCAGCCAGGGACTAGCGGTCGGGGGGACCCAGTACTTC. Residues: CASSQGLAVGGTQYF.

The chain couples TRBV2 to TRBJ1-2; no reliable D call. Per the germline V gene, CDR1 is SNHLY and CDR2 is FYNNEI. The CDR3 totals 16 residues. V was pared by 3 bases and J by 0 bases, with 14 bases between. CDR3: CASSENGRVANYGYTF. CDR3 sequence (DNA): TGTGCCAGCAGTGAGAATGGAAGAGTCGCTAACTATGGCTACACCTTC.

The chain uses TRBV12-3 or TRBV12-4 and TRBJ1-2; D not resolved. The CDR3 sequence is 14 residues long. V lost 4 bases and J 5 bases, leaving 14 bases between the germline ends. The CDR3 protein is CASSCGANWYGYTF. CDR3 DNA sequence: TGTGCCAGCAGTTGTGGTGCCAATTGGTATGGCTACACCTTC.

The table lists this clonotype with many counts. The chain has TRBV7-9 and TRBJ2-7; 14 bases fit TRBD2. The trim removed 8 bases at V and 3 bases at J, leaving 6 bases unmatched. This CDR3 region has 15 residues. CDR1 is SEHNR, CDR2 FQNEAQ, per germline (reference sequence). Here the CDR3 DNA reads TGTGCCAGCTCCCTGACTAGCGGGAGGGGCTACGAGCAGTACTTC. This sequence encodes CASSLTSGRGYEQYF.

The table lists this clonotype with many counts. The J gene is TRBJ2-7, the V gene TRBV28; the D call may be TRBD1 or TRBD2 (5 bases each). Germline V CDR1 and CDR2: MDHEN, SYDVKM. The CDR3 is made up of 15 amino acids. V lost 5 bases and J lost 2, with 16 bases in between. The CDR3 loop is CASSPTGTMTYEQYF. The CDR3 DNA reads TGTGCCAGCAGTCCAACCGGGACGATGACCTACGAGCAGTACTTC.